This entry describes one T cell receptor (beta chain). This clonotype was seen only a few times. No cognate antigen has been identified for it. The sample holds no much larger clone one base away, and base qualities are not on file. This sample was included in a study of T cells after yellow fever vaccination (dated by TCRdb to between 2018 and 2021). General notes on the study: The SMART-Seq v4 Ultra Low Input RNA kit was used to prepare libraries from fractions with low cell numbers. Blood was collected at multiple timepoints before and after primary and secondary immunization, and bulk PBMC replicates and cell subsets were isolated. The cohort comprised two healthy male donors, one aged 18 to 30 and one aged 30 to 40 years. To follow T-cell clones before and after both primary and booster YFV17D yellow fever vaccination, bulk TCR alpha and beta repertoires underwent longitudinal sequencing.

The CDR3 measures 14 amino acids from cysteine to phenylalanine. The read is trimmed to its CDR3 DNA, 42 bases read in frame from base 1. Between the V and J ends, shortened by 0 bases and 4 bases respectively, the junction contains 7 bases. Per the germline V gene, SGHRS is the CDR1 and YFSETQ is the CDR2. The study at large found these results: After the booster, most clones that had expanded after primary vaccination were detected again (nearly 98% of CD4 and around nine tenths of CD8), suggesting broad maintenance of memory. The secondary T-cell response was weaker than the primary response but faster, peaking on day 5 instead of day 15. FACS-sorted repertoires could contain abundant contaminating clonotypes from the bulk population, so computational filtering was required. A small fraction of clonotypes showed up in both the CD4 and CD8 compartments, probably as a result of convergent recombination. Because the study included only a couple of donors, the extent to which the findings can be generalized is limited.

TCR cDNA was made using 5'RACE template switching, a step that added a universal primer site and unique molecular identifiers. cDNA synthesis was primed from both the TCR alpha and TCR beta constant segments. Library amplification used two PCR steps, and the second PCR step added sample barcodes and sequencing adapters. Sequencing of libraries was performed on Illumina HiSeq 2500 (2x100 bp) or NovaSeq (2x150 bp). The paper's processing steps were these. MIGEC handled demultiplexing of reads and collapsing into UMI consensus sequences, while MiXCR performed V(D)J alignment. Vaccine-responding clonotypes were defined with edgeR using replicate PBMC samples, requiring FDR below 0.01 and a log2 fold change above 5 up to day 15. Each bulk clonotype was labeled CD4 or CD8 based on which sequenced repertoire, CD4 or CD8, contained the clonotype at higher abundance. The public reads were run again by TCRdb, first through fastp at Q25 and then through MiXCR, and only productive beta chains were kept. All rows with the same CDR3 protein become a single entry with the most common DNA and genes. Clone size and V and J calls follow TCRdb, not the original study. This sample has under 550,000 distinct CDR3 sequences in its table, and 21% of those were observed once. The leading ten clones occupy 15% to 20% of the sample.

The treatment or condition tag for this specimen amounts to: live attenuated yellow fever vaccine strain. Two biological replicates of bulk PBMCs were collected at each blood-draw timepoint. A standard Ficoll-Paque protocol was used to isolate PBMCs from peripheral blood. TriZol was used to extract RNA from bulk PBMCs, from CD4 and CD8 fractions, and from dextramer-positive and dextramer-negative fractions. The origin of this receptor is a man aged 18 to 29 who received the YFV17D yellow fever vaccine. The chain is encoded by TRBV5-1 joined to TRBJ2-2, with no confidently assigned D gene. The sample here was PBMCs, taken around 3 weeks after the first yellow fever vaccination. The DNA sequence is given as TGCGCCAGCAGCTTGGAATCTCTCACCGGGGAGCTGTTTTTT. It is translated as CASSLESLTGELFF.